This TCR beta chain was obtained from a study of blood T cell repertoires in COVID-19. On the study more broadly: Sites across the United States, Italy and Spain contributed samples from acute and convalescent COVID-19. T cells, B-cell-depleted T cells, or PBMCs supplied cDNA or gDNA.

Methods used by the authors: Estimated nucleated cell counts came from reference gene primer amplification. Some clones are missing from TCRdb's copy, which holds only in-frame ones; the method was immunoSEQ multiplex PCR. Clonal size and the V and J genes are those of that table, whereas D and trimming came from the DNA. The sample lists 120,000 to 150,000 clones, about nine tenths seen once, with 2.3% in the top ten. This CDR3 region has 15 residues. Germline assignment: CDR1 LNHNV and CDR2 YYDKDF (reference sequence). J gave up 7 bases and V 0 bases, and 6 bases lay outside the gene matches. Sequencing input: peripheral blood. The chain uses TRBV15 and TRBJ1-2; 9 nucleotides match TRBD1. The origin of this receptor is a human donor in a cohort sampled during active COVID-19. The CDR3 DNA is TGTGCCACCAGCAGAGATCTACGACAGGGGGTTGGCTACACCTTC. This sequence encodes CATSRDLRQGVGYTF.